This is a list of T cell receptor beta chains from one sample in a study of T-cell memory formation after mild COVID-19. One entry per CDR3 protein results from TCRdb running MiXCR on the 5' RACE reads. Of around 200,000 distinct CDR3 sequences detected, roughly 17% appear once; the ten largest clones hold about 2%. The sequenced sample consisted of PBMCs or a T cell subset sorted from them (not recorded which). Receptors were obtained from an adult woman who had mild COVID-19 (a few samples of this study predate the infection). Cell type and time point are not known. CDR3s include the opening cysteine and the closing phenylalanine or tryptophan. The D gene is left open where the match is weak. Size values are once, few and many counts, or a class for expanded clones, and some rows have none.

>TRBD1|many|TRBV7-2|TRBJ1-1
CASSRDRNTEAFF
TGTGCCAGCAGCCGGGACAGGAACACTGAAGCTTTCTTT
>TRBD2|few|TRBV4-2|TRBJ2-3
CASSRHQRLAEKDTQYF
TGTGCCAGCAGCCGACATCAAAGACTAGCCGAAAAAGATACGCAGTATTTT
>TRBD2|.|TRBV7-2|TRBJ2-1
CASSLGMGLAGRPQF
TGTGCCAGCAGCTTAGGAATGGGACTAGCGGGCCGACCGCAGTTC
>.|.|TRBV12-3/TRBV12-4|TRBJ2-7
CASSIDGPYEQYF
TGTGCCAGCAGTATTGACGGGCCCTACGAGCAGTACTTC
>.|.|TRBV12-3/TRBV12-4|TRBJ1-4
CASSLEKKLFF
TGTGCCAGCAGTTTAGAGAAAAAACTGTTTTTT
>.|.|TRBV4-2|TRBJ1-2
CASSQERAIYGYTF
TGTGCCAGCAGCCAAGAAAGGGCCATCTATGGCTACACCTTC
>TRBD1|few|TRBV6-2/TRBV6-3|TRBJ2-7
CASRGQGRGEQYF
TGTGCCAGCAGGGGACAGGGAAGGGGAGAGCAGTACTTC
>.|.|TRBV6-5|TRBJ2-1
CASSYEGTPYNEQFF
TGTGCCAGCAGTTACGAGGGGACACCCTACAATGAGCAGTTCTTC
>TRBD2|few|TRBV24-1|TRBJ2-3
CATSEELAGRKTDTQYF
TGTGCCACCAGTGAGGAGCTAGCGGGAAGGAAAACAGATACGCAGTATTTT
>.|few|TRBV7-8|TRBJ2-1
CASSSLLGPSYNEQFF
TGTGCCAGCAGCTCTCTTTTGGGACCCTCCTACAATGAGCAGTTCTTC
>.|.|TRBV20-1|TRBJ2-1
CRARKERGSYNEQFF
TGCAGAGCTAGAAAGGAGAGGGGCTCCTACAATGAGCAGTTCTTC
>.|few|TRBV30|TRBJ1-5
CAWSPGAGRDQPQHF
TGTGCCTGGAGTCCCGGGGCAGGGCGAGATCAGCCCCAGCATTTT
>.|few|TRBV6-5|TRBJ1-1
CASSYSRGQSGEAFF
TGTGCCAGCAGTTACTCGAGAGGTCAGAGTGGTGAAGCTTTCTTT
>.|.|TRBV18|TRBJ2-7
CASSDGQSSYEQYF
TGTGCCAGCTCCGACGGACAGAGCTCCTACGAGCAGTACTTC
>.|.|TRBV19|TRBJ2-7
CASRATGSYEQYF
TGTGCCAGTAGGGCGACAGGCTCCTACGAGCAGTACTTC
>TRBD1|few|TRBV5-1|TRBJ2-1
CASSLPGQGHNEQFF
TGCGCCAGCAGCTTACCGGGACAGGGGCACAATGAGCAGTTCTTC
>.|once|TRBV7-3|TRBJ1-6
CASSRGTANSPLHF
TGTGCCAGCAGCCGCGGGACGGCTAATTCACCCCTCCACTTT
>.|.|TRBV7-3|TRBJ2-2
CASSLTGTLNTGELFF
TGTGCCAGCAGCTTAACCGGGACCCTGAACACCGGGGAGCTGTTTTTT
>.|.|TRBV5-5|TRBJ2-7
CASSLGRGRVLEQYF
TGTGCCAGCAGCTTGGGGAGGGGGCGAGTGCTCGAGCAGTACTTC
>TRBD1|few|TRBV20-1|TRBJ2-7
CSARLPGTGGAGQYF
TGCAGTGCGAGACTCCCCGGGACAGGGGGCGCCGGGCAGTACTTC
>.|.|TRBV11-1|TRBJ1-1
CASSLGTGRFSEAFF
TGTGCCAGCAGCTTAGGCACAGGGAGATTTTCTGAAGCTTTCTTT
>.|.|TRBV11-2|TRBJ1-2
CASSPFGGGGYTF
TGTGCCAGCAGCCCGTTTGGGGGTGGTGGCTACACCTTC
>TRBD2|.|TRBV5-1|TRBJ2-7
CASSLRTSGRYEQYF
TGCGCCAGCAGCCTCAGGACTAGCGGACGCTACGAGCAGTACTTC
>.|few|TRBV12-5|TRBJ2-1
CASGLVRDRGNEQFF
TGTGCTAGTGGTTTGGTACGGGACCGCGGCAATGAGCAGTTCTTC
>.|.|TRBV7-2|TRBJ1-6
CASTGRRGNNSPLHF
TGTGCCAGCACTGGGAGAAGGGGTAATAATTCACCCCTCCACTTT
>.|.|TRBV6-2/TRBV6-3|TRBJ1-5
CASSSGISNQPQHF
TGTGCCAGCAGCAGCGGCATTAGCAATCAGCCCCAGCATTTT
>.|few|TRBV5-4|TRBJ2-7
CASSLRGASYEQYF
TGTGCCAGCAGTCTCCGGGGGGCATCCTACGAGCAGTACTTC
>.|few|TRBV10-1|TRBJ2-1
CASGGHPVLARGEQFF
TGCGCCAGCGGGGGTCATCCCGTCTTAGCGCGCGGTGAGCAGTTCTTC
>TRBD2|.|TRBV6-2/TRBV6-3|TRBJ2-1
CASSSGLAGPYNEQFF
TGTGCCAGCTCCTCGGGACTAGCGGGACCTTACAATGAGCAGTTCTTC
>.|.|TRBV18|TRBJ1-3
CASSPNAGSGNTIYF
TGTGCCAGCTCTCCGAACGCGGGGTCTGGAAACACCATATATTTT
>.|.|TRBV2|TRBJ2-2
CASSEVDTGELFF
TGTGCCAGCAGTGAAGTGGACACCGGGGAGCTGTTTTTT